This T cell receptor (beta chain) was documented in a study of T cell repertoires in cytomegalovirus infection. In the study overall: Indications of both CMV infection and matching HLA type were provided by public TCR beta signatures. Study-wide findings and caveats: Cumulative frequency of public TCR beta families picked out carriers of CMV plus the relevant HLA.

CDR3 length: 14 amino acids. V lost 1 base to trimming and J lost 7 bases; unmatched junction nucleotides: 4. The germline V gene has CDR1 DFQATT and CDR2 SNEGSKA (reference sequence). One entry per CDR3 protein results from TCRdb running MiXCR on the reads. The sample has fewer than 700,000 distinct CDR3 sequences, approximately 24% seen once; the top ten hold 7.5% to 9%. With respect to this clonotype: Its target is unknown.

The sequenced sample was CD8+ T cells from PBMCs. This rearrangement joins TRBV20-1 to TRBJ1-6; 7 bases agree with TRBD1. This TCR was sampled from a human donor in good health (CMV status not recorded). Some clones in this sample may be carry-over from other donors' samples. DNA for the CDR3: TGCAGTGCTAGAGTTGACAGGGCGAATTCACCCCTCCACTTT. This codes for CSARVDRANSPLHF.